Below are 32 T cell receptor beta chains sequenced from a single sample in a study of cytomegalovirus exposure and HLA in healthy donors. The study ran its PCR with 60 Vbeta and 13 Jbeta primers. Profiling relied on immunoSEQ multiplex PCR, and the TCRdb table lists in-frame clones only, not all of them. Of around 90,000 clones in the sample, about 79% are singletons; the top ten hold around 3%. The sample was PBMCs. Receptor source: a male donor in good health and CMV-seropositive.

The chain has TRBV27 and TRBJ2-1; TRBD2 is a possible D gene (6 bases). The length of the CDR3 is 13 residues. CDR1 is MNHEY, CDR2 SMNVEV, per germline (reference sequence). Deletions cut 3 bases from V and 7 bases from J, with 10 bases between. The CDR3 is CASSFRGGNEQFF. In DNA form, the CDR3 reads TGTGCCAGCAGTTTCCGTGGAGGGAATGAGCAGTTCTTC.

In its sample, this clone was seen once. CDR3 sequence: CASSFYDRGRETQYF. In DNA, the CDR3 is TGTGCCAGCAGCTTCTACGACAGGGGGCGAGAGACCCAGTACTTC. The chain is built from TRBV5-4 and TRBJ2-5, with 10 bases aligning to TRBD1. The CDR3 covers 15 residues. V was pared by 2 bases and J by 4 bases, with 5 bases of the junction left unmatched. From germline, CDR1 is SGHNT and CDR2 YYREEE (reference sequence).

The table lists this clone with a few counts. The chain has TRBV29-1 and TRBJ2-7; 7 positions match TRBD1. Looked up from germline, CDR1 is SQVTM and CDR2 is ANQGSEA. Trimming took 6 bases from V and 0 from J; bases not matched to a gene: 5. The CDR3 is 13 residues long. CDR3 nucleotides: TGCAGCGTCCTGGACAGGAACTCCTACGAGCAGTACTTC. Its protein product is CSVLDRNSYEQYF.

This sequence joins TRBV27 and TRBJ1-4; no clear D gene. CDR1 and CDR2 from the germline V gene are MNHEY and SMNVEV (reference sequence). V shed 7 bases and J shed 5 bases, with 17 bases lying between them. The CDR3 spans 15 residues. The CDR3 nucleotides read TGTGCCAGCAAAGGCCCGGGTCAGAAGAATGAAAAACTGTTTTTT. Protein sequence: CASKGPGQKNEKLFF.

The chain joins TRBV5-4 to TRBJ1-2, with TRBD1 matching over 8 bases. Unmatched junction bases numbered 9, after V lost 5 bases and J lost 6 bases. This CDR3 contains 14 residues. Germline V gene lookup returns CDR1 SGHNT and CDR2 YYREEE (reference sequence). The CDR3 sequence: CASRTRQGQDGYTF. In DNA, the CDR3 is TGTGCCAGCAGGACAAGACAGGGACAGGATGGCTACACCTTC.

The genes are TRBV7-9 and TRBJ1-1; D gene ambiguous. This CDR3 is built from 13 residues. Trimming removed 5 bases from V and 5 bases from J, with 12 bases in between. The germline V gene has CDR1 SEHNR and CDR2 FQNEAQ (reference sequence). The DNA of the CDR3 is TGTGCCAGCAGCCCCCAACCCGGTACTGAAGCTTTCTTT. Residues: CASSPQPGTEAFF.

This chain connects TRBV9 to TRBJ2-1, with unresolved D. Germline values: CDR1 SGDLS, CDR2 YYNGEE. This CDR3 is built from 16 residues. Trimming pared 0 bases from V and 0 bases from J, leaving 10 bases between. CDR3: CASSVETRSSYNEQFF. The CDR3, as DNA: TGTGCCAGCAGCGTAGAAACCAGAAGCTCCTACAATGAGCAGTTCTTC.

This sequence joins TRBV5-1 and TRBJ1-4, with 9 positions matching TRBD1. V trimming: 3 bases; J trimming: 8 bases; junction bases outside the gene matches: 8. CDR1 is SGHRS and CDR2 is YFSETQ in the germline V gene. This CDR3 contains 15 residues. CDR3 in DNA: TGCGCCAGCAGCTCCCCGGGACAGGGTCAGGAAAAACTGTTTTTT. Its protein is CASSSPGQGQEKLFF.

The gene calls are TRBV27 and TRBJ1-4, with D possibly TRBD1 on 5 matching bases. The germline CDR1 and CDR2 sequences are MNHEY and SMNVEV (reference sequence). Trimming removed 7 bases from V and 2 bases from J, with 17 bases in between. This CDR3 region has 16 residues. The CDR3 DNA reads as TGTGCCAGCAAACCCCGGGGGGGTGCGACTAATGAAAAACTGTTTTTT. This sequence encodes CASKPRGGATNEKLFF.

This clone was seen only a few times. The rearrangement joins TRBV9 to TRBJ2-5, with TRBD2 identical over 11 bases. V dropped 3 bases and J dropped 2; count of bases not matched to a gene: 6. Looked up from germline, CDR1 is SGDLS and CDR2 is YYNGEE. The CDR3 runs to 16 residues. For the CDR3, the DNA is TGTGCCAGCAGCGAACAGCTAGCGGGGGGACAAGAGACCCAGTACTTC. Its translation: CASSEQLAGGQETQYF.

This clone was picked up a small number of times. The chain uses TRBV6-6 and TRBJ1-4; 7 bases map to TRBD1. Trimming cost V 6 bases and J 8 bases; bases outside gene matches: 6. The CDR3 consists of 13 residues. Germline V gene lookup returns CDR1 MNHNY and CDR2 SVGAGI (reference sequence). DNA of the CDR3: TGTGCCAGCAGAAGGGGGCTGCAGGAAAAACTGTTTTTT. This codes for CASRRGLQEKLFF.

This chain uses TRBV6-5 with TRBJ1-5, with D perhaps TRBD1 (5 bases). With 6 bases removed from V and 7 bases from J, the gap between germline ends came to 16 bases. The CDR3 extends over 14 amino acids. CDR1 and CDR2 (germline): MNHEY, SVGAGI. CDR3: CASRGGESWQPQHF. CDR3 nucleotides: TGTGCCAGCAGGGGGGGGGAGTCGTGGCAGCCCCAGCATTTT.

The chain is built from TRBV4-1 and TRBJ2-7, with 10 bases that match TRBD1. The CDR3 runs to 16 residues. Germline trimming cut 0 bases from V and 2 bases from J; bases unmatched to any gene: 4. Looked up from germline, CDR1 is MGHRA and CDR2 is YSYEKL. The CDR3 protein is CASSQEGTGATYEQYF. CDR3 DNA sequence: TGCGCCAGCAGCCAAGAGGGGACAGGGGCCACCTACGAGCAGTACTTC.

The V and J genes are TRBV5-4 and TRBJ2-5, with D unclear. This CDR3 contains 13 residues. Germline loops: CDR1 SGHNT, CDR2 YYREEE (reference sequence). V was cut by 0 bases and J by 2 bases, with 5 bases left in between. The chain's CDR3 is CASSLGAQETQYF. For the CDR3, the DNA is TGTGCCAGCAGCTTGGGGGCGCAAGAGACCCAGTACTTC.

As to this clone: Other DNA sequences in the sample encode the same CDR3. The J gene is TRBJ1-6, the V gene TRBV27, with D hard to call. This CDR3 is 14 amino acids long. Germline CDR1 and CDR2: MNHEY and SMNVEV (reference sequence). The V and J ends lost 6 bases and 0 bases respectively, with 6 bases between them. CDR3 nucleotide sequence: TGTGCCAGCAGCTTTAGCTCCTATAATTCACCCCTCCACTTT. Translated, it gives CASSFSSYNSPLHF.

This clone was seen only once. CDR3 sequence (DNA): TGTGCCAGCATTGGGCGGGACTCCTACACAGATACGCAGTATTTT. Protein sequence: CASIGRDSYTDTQYF. The chain carries TRBV7-8 and TRBJ2-3, with D tentatively TRBD2 (6 bases). Germline V lookup: CDR1 SGHVS, CDR2 FQNEAQ. CDR3 length: 15 amino acids. V lost 7 bases and J lost 2, with 16 bases in between. The variable domain in full, completed from reference TRBV7-8 and TRBJ2-3, reads GAGVSQSPRYKVAKRGQDVALRCDPISGHVSLFWYQQALGQGPEFLTYFQNEAQLDKSGLPSDRFFAERPEGSVSTLKIQRTQQEDSAVYLCASIGRDSYTDTQYFGPGTRLTVL.

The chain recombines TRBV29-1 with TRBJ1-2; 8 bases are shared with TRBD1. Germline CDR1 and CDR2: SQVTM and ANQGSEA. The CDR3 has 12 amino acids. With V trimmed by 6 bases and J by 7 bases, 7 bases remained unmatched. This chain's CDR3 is CSVPSQGAGYTF. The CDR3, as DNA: TGCAGCGTCCCTAGTCAGGGGGCTGGCTACACCTTC.

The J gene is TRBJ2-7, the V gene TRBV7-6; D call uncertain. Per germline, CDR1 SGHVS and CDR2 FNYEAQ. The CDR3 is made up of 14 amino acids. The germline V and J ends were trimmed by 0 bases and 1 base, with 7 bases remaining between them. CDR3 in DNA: TGTGCCAGCAGCTTAGCGCCGGAGTCCTACGAGCAGTACTTC. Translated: CASSLAPESYEQYF.

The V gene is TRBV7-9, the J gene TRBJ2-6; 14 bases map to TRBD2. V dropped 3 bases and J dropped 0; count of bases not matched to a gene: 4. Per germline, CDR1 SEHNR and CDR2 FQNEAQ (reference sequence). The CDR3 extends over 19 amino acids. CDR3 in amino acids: CASSLGTSGGHSGANVLTF. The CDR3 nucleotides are TGTGCCAGCAGCTTGGGGACTAGCGGGGGCCACTCTGGGGCCAACGTCCTGACTTTC. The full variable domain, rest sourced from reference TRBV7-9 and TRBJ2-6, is DTGVSQNPRHKITKRGQNVTFRCDPISEHNRLYWYRQTLGQGPEFLTYFQNEAQLEKSRLLSDRFSAERPKGSFSTLEIQRTEQGDSAMYLCASSLGTSGGHSGANVLTFGAGSRLTVL.

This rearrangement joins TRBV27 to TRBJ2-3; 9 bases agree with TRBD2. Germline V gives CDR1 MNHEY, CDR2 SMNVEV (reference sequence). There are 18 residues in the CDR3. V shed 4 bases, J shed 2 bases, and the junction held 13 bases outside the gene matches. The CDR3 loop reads CASSWGEAGGPYTDTQYF. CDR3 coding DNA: TGTGCCAGCAGTTGGGGGGAAGCGGGGGGACCTTACACAGATACGCAGTATTTT.

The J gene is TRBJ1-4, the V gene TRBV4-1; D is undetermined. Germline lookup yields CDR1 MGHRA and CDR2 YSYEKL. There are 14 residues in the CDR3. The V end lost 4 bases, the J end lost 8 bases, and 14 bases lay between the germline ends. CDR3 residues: CASSRVEGEEKLFF. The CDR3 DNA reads TGCGCCAGCAGCCGGGTCGAAGGAGAGGAAAAACTGTTTTTT.

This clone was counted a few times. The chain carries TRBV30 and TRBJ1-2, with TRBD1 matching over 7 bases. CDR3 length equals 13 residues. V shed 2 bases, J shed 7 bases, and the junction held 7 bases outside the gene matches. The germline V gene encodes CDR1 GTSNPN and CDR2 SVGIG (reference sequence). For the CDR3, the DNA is TGTGCCTGGAGTCACCAGGGGGAAGGTGGCTACACCTTC. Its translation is CAWSHQGEGGYTF.

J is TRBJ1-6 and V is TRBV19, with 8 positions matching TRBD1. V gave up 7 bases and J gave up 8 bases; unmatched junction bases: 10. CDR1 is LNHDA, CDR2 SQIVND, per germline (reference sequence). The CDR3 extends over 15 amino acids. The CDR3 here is CASKVVGQGHSPLHF. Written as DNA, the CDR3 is TGTGCCAGTAAAGTGGTCGGACAGGGCCATTCACCCCTCCACTTT.

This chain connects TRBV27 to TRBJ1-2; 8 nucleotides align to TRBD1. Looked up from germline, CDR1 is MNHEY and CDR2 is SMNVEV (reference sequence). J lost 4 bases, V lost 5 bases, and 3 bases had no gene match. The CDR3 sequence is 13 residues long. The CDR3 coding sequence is TGTGCCAGCAGTCGAGACAGGGGCTATGGCTACACCTTC. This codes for CASSRDRGYGYTF.

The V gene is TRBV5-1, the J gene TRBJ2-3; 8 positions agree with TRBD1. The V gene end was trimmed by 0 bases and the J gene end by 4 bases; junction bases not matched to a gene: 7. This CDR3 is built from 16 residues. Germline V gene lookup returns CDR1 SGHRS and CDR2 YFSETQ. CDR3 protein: CASSLEGQGAPDTQYF. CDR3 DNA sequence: TGCGCCAGCAGCTTGGAGGGTCAGGGGGCCCCAGATACGCAGTATTTT.

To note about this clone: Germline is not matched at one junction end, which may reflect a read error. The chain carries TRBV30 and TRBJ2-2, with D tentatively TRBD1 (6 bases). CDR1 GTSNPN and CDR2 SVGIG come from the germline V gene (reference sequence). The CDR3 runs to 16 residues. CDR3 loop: CAWTRQGRMETGKLFF. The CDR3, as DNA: TGTGCCTGGACCCGCCAGGGGCGGATGGAGACCGGGAAGCTGTTTTTT.

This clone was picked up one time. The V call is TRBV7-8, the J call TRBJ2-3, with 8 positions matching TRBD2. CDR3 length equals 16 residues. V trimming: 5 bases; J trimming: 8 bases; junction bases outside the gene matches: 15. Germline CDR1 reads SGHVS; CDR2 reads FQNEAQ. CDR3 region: CASSPRGERGRVTQYF. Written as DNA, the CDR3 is TGTGCCAGCAGCCCCCGGGGGGAGCGGGGGAGAGTTACGCAGTATTTT.

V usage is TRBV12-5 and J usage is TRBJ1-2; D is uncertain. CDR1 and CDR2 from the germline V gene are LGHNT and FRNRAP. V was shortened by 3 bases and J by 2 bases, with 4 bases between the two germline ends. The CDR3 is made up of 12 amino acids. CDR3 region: CASGLANYGYTF. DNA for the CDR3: TGTGCTAGTGGTTTAGCGAACTATGGCTACACCTTC.

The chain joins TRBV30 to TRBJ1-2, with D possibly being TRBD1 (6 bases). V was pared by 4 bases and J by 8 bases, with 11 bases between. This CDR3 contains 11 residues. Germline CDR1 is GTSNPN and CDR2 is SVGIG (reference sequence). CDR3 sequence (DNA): TGTGCCTGGACAGGGGCGAGCGGCTACACCTTC. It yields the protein CAWTGASGYTF. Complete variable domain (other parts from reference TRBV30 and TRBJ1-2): SQTIHQWPATLVQPVGSPLSLECTVEGTSNPNLYWYRQAAGRGLQLLFYSVGIGQISSEVPQNLSASRPQDRQFILSSKKLLLSDSGFYLCAWTGASGYTFGSGTRLTVV.

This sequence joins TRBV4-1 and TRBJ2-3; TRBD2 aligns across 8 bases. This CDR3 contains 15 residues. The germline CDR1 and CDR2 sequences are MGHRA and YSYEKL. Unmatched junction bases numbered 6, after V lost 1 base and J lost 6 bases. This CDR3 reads CASSQGDAGGDTQYF. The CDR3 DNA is TGCGCCAGCAGCCAAGGGGACGCGGGGGGTGATACGCAGTATTTT.

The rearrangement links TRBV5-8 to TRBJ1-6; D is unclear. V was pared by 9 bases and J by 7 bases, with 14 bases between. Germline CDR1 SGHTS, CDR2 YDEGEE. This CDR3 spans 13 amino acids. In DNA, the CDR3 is TGTGCCACTACGACTGTGGCAAATTCACCCCTCCACTTT. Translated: CATTTVANSPLHF.

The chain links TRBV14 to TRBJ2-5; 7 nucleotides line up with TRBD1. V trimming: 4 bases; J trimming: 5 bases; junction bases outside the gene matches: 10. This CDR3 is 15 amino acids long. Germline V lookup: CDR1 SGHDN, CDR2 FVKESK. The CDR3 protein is CASSPPSQGWETQYF. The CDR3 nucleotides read TGTGCCAGCAGCCCTCCCTCACAGGGGTGGGAGACCCAGTACTTC.